Each of the 5 T cell receptor beta chains below was sequenced from the same sample in a study of blood T cells in healthy people across ages. Primed by a sample-barcoded 5' primer and a J-beta primer mix, a second PCR proceeded for 7 to 11 cycles. Using its own MiXCR run on the 5' RACE reads, TCRdb lists one record per CDR3 protein. Seen here are hundreds of thousands of distinct CDR3 sequences, nearly 60% observed once, and the top ten hold 22%. Sequencing input: blood. Receptors were obtained from a man aged 25-45 years in good health.

This clonotype was seen only a few times. The V and J genes are TRBV2 and TRBJ2-5; the D call may be TRBD1 or TRBD2 (6 bases each). Trimming shortened V by 3 bases and J by 4 bases, and 18 bases separated the two germline ends. The CDR3 contains 16 residues. Germline V lookup: CDR1 SNHLY, CDR2 FYNNEI. The CDR3 DNA reads TGTGCCAGCAGTGATCCTTACAGGGTCGGGGGAGAGACCCAGTACTTC. It specifies CASSDPYRVGGETQYF.

The J gene is TRBJ2-6, the V gene TRBV9; tentative D call: TRBD1 (5 bases). The germline CDR1 and CDR2 sequences are SGDLS and YYNGEE. The CDR3 consists of 16 residues. The germline V and J ends were trimmed by 0 bases and 0 bases, with 7 bases remaining between them. The CDR3 bases are TGTGCCAGCAGCGTAGAACAGGACTCTGGGGCCAACGTCCTGACTTTC. Residues: CASSVEQDSGANVLTF.

The chain has TRBV4-3 and TRBJ2-7; 7 positions agree with TRBD2. V was pared by 5 bases and J by 4 bases, with 14 bases of the junction left unmatched. The CDR3 is 16 amino acids. Germline loops: CDR1 LGHNA, CDR2 YSLEER. The CDR3 DNA is TGCGCCAGCAGCGTAGGAGCAACGGGAGGCTGGTACGAGCAGTACTTC. It yields the protein CASSVGATGGWYEQYF.

In this sample, this clonotype turned up a few times. The V gene is TRBV12-3 or TRBV12-4, the J gene TRBJ2-3; 7 bases align to TRBD2. With 3 bases clipped from V and 4 bases from J, the junction kept 4 bases outside the gene matches. This CDR3 is built from 14 residues. The CDR3 nucleotides are TGTGCCAGCAGTTTGGGGGAGGGGTCAGATACGCAGTATTTT. Amino acids: CASSLGEGSDTQYF.

V gene TRBV29-1 combines with J gene TRBJ1-1; possibly TRBD1 for D (5 bases). This CDR3 spans 13 amino acids. Trimming cost V 4 bases and J 0 bases, with 9 bases left between them. Per the germline V gene, CDR1 is SQVTM and CDR2 is ANQGSEA. The CDR3 loop is CSVAGNVNTEAFF. CDR3 coding DNA: TGCAGCGTTGCAGGGAACGTGAACACTGAAGCTTTCTTT.